This T cell receptor (beta chain) was captured by sequencing in a study of cytomegalovirus exposure and HLA in healthy donors. The PCR employed 60 Vbeta primers together with 13 Jbeta primers. The protocol was immunoSEQ multiplex PCR, while the TCRdb copy is restricted to in-frame clones and leaves out a portion. The table includes 150,000 to 200,000 clones, around 79% detected once. The clonotype originates from a woman between 50 and 59 years old in good health and CMV-seropositive. Sequenced: PBMCs.

The CDR3 region has the DNA TGCGCCAGCAGCCAAGATAGAGAGTCACCCCTCCACTTT. Translation gives CASSQDRESPLHF. The genes are TRBV4-1 and TRBJ1-6; D is ambiguous. Germline CDR1 reads MGHRA; CDR2 reads YSYEKL. V lost 0 bases and J lost 10, with 7 bases in between. The CDR3 spans 13 residues.